The text below deals with one T cell receptor (beta chain). Its antigen is still unknown. V was clipped by 1 base and J by 1 base, with 15 bases between them. Germline-derived CDR1 and CDR2 are DFQATT and SNEGSKA (reference sequence). This CDR3 contains 16 residues. These data belong to a study of post-analysis software for immune sequencing data. Study summary: Secondary progressive, relapsing-remitting and progressive-relapsing multiple sclerosis were among the included disease courses. Broader study findings: Pronounced co-clustering by F measure was evident among identically batched samples. The study found significantly lower normalized Chao1 diversity in multiple sclerosis patients than in controls. Patients showed TRBV5-6, TRBV5-1 and TRBV20-1 among five TRBV segments more frequent than in controls.

Sequencing libraries made from TCR beta cDNA carried unique molecular identifiers. T cells numbering about 0.95 to 10 million gave rise to around 500,000 cDNA molecules. TCRdb reprocessed the PCR reads with MiXCR, giving one entry per CDR3 protein. The table lists about 770,000 distinct CDR3 sequences, under 60% of them singletons. The sequence was obtained from a girl under 18 with multiple sclerosis. V and J are TRBV20-1 and TRBJ2-3; TRBD2 is a possible D gene (5 bases). Sample: blood. For the CDR3, the DNA is TGCAGTGCTAGAGCTGCGCCGGGGTTGGGCACAGATACGCAGTATTTT. As protein: CSARAAPGLGTDTQYF.